A single sample gave rise to the 12 T cell receptor beta chains below, sequenced in a study of T cells in Graves' hyperthyroidism and ophthalmopathy. Amplification of TCR beta CDR3 regions used RNA as the template. The HTBI primer set was used in a first-round RT-PCR of the TCR CDR3. TCRdb redid the calling of the multiplex PCR reads with MiXCR, one entry per CDR3 protein. The data contain a few hundred thousand distinct CDR3 sequences, over 15% of them singletons. Sequencing input: blood. These receptor sequences come from a woman aged 50 to 60 with Graves' hyperthyroidism.

This clonotype was recorded many times. The gene calls are TRBV12-3 or TRBV12-4 and TRBJ1-1; D gene uncertain. This CDR3 is built from 13 residues. The germline V and J ends were trimmed by 7 bases and 6 bases, with 15 bases remaining between them. DNA of the CDR3: TGTGCCAGCACCCTGGATGTTAACGCTGAAGCTTTCTTT. As protein: CASTLDVNAEAFF.

This clonotype was counted a few times. At one boundary the junction diverges from the germline segment, which might be a read error. Here the CDR3 DNA reads TGCGCCGGCAGCTTCGGGGGGATGACTAGCACAGATACGCAGTATTTT. Amino acids: CAGSFGGMTSTDTQYF. V gene TRBV5-1 combines with J gene TRBJ2-3, with 7 bases aligning to TRBD2. Germline V CDR1 and CDR2: SGHRS, YFSETQ. The CDR3 loop spans 16 amino acids. Full variable domain (outside the CDR3, taken from reference TRBV5-1 and TRBJ2-3): KAGVTQTPRYLIKTRGQQVTLSCSPISGHRSVSWYQQTPGQGLQFLFEYFSETQRNKGNFPGRFSGRQFSNSRSEMNVSTLELGDSALYLCAGSFGGMTSTDTQYFGPGTRLTVL.

This clonotype was detected a few times. The gene calls are TRBV4-1 and TRBJ1-1; TRBD1 is a possible D gene (5 bases). Germline lookup yields CDR1 MGHRA and CDR2 YSYEKL. Trimming removed 4 bases from V and 7 bases from J, with 10 bases in between. CDR3 length equals 12 residues. The CDR3 DNA follows: TGCGCCAGCAGCCGGGCGGGGGATGAAGCTTTCTTT. Its translation: CASSRAGDEAFF.

Only a few counts were recorded for this clonotype. This chain connects TRBV2 to TRBJ1-2; D is unclear. Germline V gene sequence: CDR1 SNHLY, CDR2 FYNNEI. Trimming took off 7 bases at V and 4 bases at J, with 7 bases between the two ends. CDR3 size: 11 residues. CDR3 nucleotide sequence: TGTGCCAGCAACGTCGGCTATGGCTACACCTTC. Translating gives CASNVGYGYTF. Filled out from reference TRBV2 and TRBJ1-2, the complete variable domain reads EPEVTQTPSHQVTQMGQEVILRCVPISNHLYFYWYRQILGQKVEFLVSFYNNEISEKSEIFDDQFSVERPDGSNFTLKIRSTKLEDSAMYFCASNVGYGYTFGSGTRLTVV.

The sample holds many counts of this clonotype. The chain couples TRBV2 to TRBJ2-5, with TRBD1 matching over 9 bases. CDR3 size: 15 residues. Germline trimming cut 5 bases from V and 5 bases from J; bases unmatched to any gene: 9. Germline V gene lookup returns CDR1 SNHLY and CDR2 FYNNEI. CDR3 sequence reads: CASSKQGAGTETQYF. The CDR3 DNA reads as TGTGCCAGCAGTAAACAGGGGGCCGGAACGGAGACCCAGTACTTC.

This clonotype has a count of ten or more. This chain connects TRBV20-1 to TRBJ2-7; unclear D gene. CDR3 length: 14 amino acids. Per the germline V gene, CDR1 is DFQATT and CDR2 is SNEGSKA (reference sequence). Trimming took 2 bases from V and 0 from J, leaving 11 bases between them. The CDR3 is CSARPSRSSYEQYF. The CDR3 DNA is TGCAGTGCTAGACCGAGCCGGAGCTCCTACGAGCAGTACTTC.

This chain uses TRBV11-1 with TRBJ2-5, with 8 bases identical to TRBD1. The CDR3 runs 16 residues. J was trimmed by 3 bases and V by 5 bases; bases with no gene match: 11. Germline CDR1 and CDR2: SGHAT and FQDESV (reference sequence). The CDR3 nucleotides read TGTGCCAGCAGCCCTCGTACAGGGGGTACGAAAGAGACCCAGTACTTC. Protein product: CASSPRTGGTKETQYF.

This clonotype has a count of ten or more. The J gene is TRBJ1-3, the V gene TRBV5-1; D unclear. The CDR3 has 12 amino acids. V lost 2 bases to trimming and J lost 4 bases, with 4 bases between them. Germline values: CDR1 SGHRS, CDR2 YFSETQ. CDR3: CASSFAGNTIYF. The CDR3 DNA follows: TGCGCCAGCAGCTTCGCGGGAAACACCATATATTTT.

V and J are TRBV20-1 and TRBJ2-1; 9 bases agree with TRBD1. Trimming cost V 3 bases and J 7 bases; bases outside gene matches: 7. The CDR3 is made up of 14 amino acids. Per germline, CDR1 DFQATT and CDR2 SNEGSKA (reference sequence). The CDR3: CSASRGQGVNEQFF. For the CDR3, the DNA is TGCAGTGCTAGCAGGGGACAGGGAGTAAATGAGCAGTTCTTC.

This clonotype was detected only a few times. The chain has TRBV11-2 and TRBJ2-2; D is unclear. The CDR3 consists of 16 residues. Germline lookup yields CDR1 SGHAT and CDR2 FQNNGV. The germline V and J ends were trimmed by 1 base and 6 bases, with 15 bases remaining between them. DNA of the CDR3: TGTGCCAGCAGCTTAGTGCCAGCACCACCTCCCGGGGAGCTGTTTTTT. It is translated as CASSLVPAPPPGELFF.

This CDR3 is CASSYGLLDEQFF. In DNA, the CDR3 is TGTGCCAGCAGTTACGGGCTGTTGGATGAGCAGTTCTTC. The V and J genes are TRBV6-1 and TRBJ2-1, with unresolved D. Germline CDR1 MNHNS, CDR2 SASEGT. This CDR3 comprises 13 residues. Deletions cut 5 bases from V and 8 bases from J, with 13 bases between.

This clonotype was observed at least ten times. The V and J genes are TRBV18 and TRBJ2-3, with D uncertain. Trimming removed 3 bases at V and 6 bases at J, with 10 bases between. Per germline, CDR1 KGHSH and CDR2 LQKENI. The CDR3 consists of 13 residues. The CDR3 loop reads CASSPRGLDTQYF. CDR3 coding DNA: TGTGCCAGCTCACCCCGAGGTCTGGATACGCAGTATTTT.